This TCR beta chain stems from a study of brain T cells in children with intractable seizures. Overall study findings and caveats: HCMV serostatus was not known, and viral specificity came from CDR3 similarity only. Absence of clones before surgery may stem from lower sequencing depth.

V lost 2 bases and J 7 bases, leaving 5 bases between the germline ends. The CDR3 is made up of 12 amino acids. Time point specified: blood from clinic visit 5 months post-surgery; TSC patient then seizure free. Sequencing was limited to surgery cases with top T cell transcript signatures in brain tissue. Patients received at least one anti-epileptic drug before surgery. The protocol was immunoSEQ multiplex PCR, while the TCRdb copy is restricted to in-frame clones and leaves out a portion. The sample lists about 340,000 clones, 93% occurring once. Regarding this clone: Its specificity is not known.

Sequencing was performed on peripheral blood, taken more than 4 months after surgery. This clonotype was sampled from a boy in the first two years of life with tuberous sclerosis and intractable seizures. This rearrangement joins TRBV12-3 or TRBV12-4 to TRBJ1-4; D remains ambiguous. This CDR3 is CASSLSGEKLFF. The CDR3 nucleotides read TGTGCCAGCAGTTTAAGCGGTGAAAAACTGTTTTTT.